The TCR beta chain under discussion was sequenced for a study of blood T cell repertoires in COVID-19. The CDR3 has 17 residues. Germline CDR1 and CDR2: LGHDT and YNNKEL (reference sequence). With V trimmed by 0 bases and J by 0 bases, 4 bases remained unmatched. Repertoires were generated with immunoSEQ multiplex PCR, while TCRdb's copy carries only in-frame clones and drops some. The sample carries fewer than 300,000 clones, around 84% recorded once. The gene calls are TRBV3-1 (or the pseudogene TRBV3-2) and TRBJ1-3; 8 bases are shared with TRBD1. The TCR was taken from a woman aged 45 to 65 who had recovered from COVID-19. The sequencing input was PBMCs or T cells enriched from blood (not recorded which). The CDR3 region is CASSQDGGTGSGNTIYF. In DNA form, the CDR3 reads TGTGCCAGCAGCCAAGATGGAGGGACAGGCTCTGGAAACACCATATATTTT.